A single sample is the source of the 13 T cell receptor beta chains below, sequenced in a study of cytomegalovirus exposure and HLA in healthy donors. The PCR was carried out with 60 Vbeta primers and 13 Jbeta primers. TCRdb keeps only in-frame clones here, not all; method: immunoSEQ multiplex PCR. Here the sample spans more than 50,000 clones, around 75% being singletons. The sample was PBMCs. These receptors came from a woman aged 40 to 50 in good health and CMV-seropositive.

This sequence joins TRBV5-6 and TRBJ2-5; D unclear. The V end was cut by 1 base, the J end by 4 bases, with 11 bases between. The CDR3 is 14 amino acids. Germline CDR1 is SGHDT and CDR2 is YYEEEE. The CDR3 nucleotides read TGTGCCAGCAGCTTGCGACACCTAAGAGAGACCCAGTACTTC. It specifies CASSLRHLRETQYF.

The chain joins TRBV5-1 to TRBJ2-7; the D gene is possibly TRBD1 (6 bases). Trimming took off 2 bases at V and 2 bases at J, with 14 bases between the two ends. The CDR3 extends over 15 amino acids. The V gene's germline CDR1 is SGHRS and CDR2 YFSETQ. The CDR3 region has the DNA TGCGCCAGCAGCTTACGGACAGAGACAACCTACGAGCAGTACTTC. It translates to CASSLRTETTYEQYF.

The rearrangement joins TRBV7-2 to TRBJ1-5; D might be TRBD1 (6 bases). The CDR3 runs 12 residues. Trimming pared 1 base from V and 9 bases from J, leaving 7 bases between. From germline, CDR1 is SGHTA and CDR2 FQGNSA. The CDR3 region has the DNA TGTGCCAGCAGCTTAGAGACAGGGCCCCAGCATTTT. It codes for CASSLETGPQHF.

V usage is TRBV6-5 and J usage is TRBJ1-1, with 7 positions matching TRBD1. Germline V lookup: CDR1 MNHEY, CDR2 SVGAGI. V shed 5 bases and J 4 bases; nucleotides not matched to a gene: 10. This CDR3 contains 15 residues. The CDR3 region has the DNA TGTGCCAGCAGTCCGGAGACAGGGTGGTTCACTGAAGCTTTCTTT. Translated: CASSPETGWFTEAFF.

The gene calls are TRBV13 and TRBJ1-1; 8 positions match TRBD1. This CDR3 comprises 16 residues. Germline V lookup: CDR1 PRHDT, CDR2 FYEKMQ (reference sequence). Germline trimming cut 5 bases from V and 5 bases from J; bases unmatched to any gene: 13. The CDR3 region has the DNA TGTGCCAGCAGCCTCAACCTCGGACAGGGCAAAACTGAAGCTTTCTTT. Its translation: CASSLNLGQGKTEAFF.

This chain joins TRBV5-4 and TRBJ1-4; D is ambiguous. CDR3 length equals 16 residues. Germline V lookup: CDR1 SGHNT, CDR2 YYREEE (reference sequence). V dropped 1 base and J dropped 0 bases, with 10 bases sitting between them. CDR3 loop: CASSLNSNPTNEKLFF. The CDR3 nucleotides are TGTGCCAGCAGCTTGAACAGCAACCCAACTAATGAAAAACTGTTTTTT.

The J gene is TRBJ1-1, the V gene TRBV25-1; no clear D gene. This CDR3 region has 14 residues. Looked up from germline, CDR1 is MGHDK and CDR2 is SYGVNS. The V end lost 4 bases, the J end lost 2 bases, and 11 bases lay between the germline ends. CDR3 DNA: TGTGCCAGCAGTGCCAGAGGCCTTAACACTGAAGCTTTCTTT. It encodes CASSARGLNTEAFF.

This clone was observed once. The chain couples TRBV2 to TRBJ1-2; a weak D match, TRBD1 (5 bases). This CDR3 spans 13 amino acids. Trimming shortened V by 4 bases and J by 4 bases, and 10 bases separated the two germline ends. Germline lookup yields CDR1 SNHLY and CDR2 FYNNEI. DNA for the CDR3: TGTGCCAGCAGTGGGGTGCAGGGCTATGGCTACACCTTC. Translating it yields CASSGVQGYGYTF.

This clone was observed a few times. The J gene is TRBJ1-4, the V gene TRBV5-1; D remains unclear. V lost 0 bases and J lost 8, with 14 bases in between. The germline V gene encodes CDR1 SGHRS and CDR2 YFSETQ. CDR3 size: 15 residues. CDR3 DNA: TGCGCCAGCAGCTTGGGGGTCAGCGGCGGCGAAAAACTGTTTTTT. This codes for CASSLGVSGGEKLFF.

The gene calls are TRBV9 and TRBJ2-7, with D possibly TRBD2 on 5 matching bases. The CDR3 spans 16 residues. V shed 4 bases and J shed 0 bases, with 17 bases lying between them. CDR1 and CDR2 from the germline V gene are SGDLS and YYNGEE. The CDR3 region has the DNA TGTGCCAGCAGCCCGGCACGGGGTTTAAGCTCCTACGAGCAGTACTTC. It codes for CASSPARGLSSYEQYF.

CDR3 bases: TGTGCCAGCTGGGGGCCCTCTGGAAACACCATATATTTT. It yields the protein CASWGPSGNTIYF. The chain joins TRBV6-4 to TRBJ1-3; TRBD1 is a possible D gene (6 bases). V was shortened by 8 bases and J by 0 bases, with 8 bases between the two germline ends. Germline CDR1 and CDR2: MRHNA and SNTAGT. This CDR3 is built from 13 residues.

The rearrangement joins TRBV9 to TRBJ1-2; 7 bases map to TRBD1. CDR1 is SGDLS, CDR2 YYNGEE, per germline. The CDR3 length is 16 residues. V lost 0 bases and J lost 4; bases outside the gene matches: 9. CDR3 sequence: CASSVARTGVTYGYTF. The CDR3 nucleotides are TGTGCCAGCAGCGTAGCTCGAACAGGGGTGACCTATGGCTACACCTTC.

This chain connects TRBV4-3 to TRBJ1-1, with no clear D. The CDR3 is made up of 14 amino acids. Germline-derived CDR1 and CDR2 are LGHNA and YSLEER. With 1 base removed from V and 5 bases from J, the gap between germline ends came to 11 bases. The CDR3 is CASSQGSRGTEAFF. CDR3 coding DNA: TGCGCCAGCAGCCAAGGCAGCCGAGGAACTGAAGCTTTCTTT.